The sequence of this TCR beta chain was determined in a study of OX40 agonist ivuxolimab in advanced cancers. Study-wide findings and caveats: A proportion of nonresponders additionally exhibited low normalized T-cell clonal expansion. Dose levels from 0.1 to 3.0 mg/kg saw CD4+ and CD8+ blood T cells expand clonally by week 6.

This CDR3 is built from 12 residues. V was clipped by 8 bases and J by 4 bases; unmatched bases: 4. From germline, CDR1 is SGHAT and CDR2 FQDESV (reference sequence). As for this clone: Antigen specificity is unknown.

Sequencing was performed with immunoSEQ multiplex PCR; in TCRdb, only in-frame clones are kept and a portion is missing. This table has tens of thousands of clones, over 80% appearing once. This chain uses TRBV11-1 with TRBJ2-5; 7 nucleotides match TRBD2. The TCR sequence derives from an adult with an advanced solid tumor such as melanoma, head and neck, liver or kidney cancer. The sample was CD4+ or CD8+ T cells sorted from blood, taken in a trial of the OX40 agonist ivuxolimab. As DNA, the CDR3 is TGTGCCAGCGGACCGGGGGGAGAGACCCAGTACTTC. Residues: CASGPGGETQYF.